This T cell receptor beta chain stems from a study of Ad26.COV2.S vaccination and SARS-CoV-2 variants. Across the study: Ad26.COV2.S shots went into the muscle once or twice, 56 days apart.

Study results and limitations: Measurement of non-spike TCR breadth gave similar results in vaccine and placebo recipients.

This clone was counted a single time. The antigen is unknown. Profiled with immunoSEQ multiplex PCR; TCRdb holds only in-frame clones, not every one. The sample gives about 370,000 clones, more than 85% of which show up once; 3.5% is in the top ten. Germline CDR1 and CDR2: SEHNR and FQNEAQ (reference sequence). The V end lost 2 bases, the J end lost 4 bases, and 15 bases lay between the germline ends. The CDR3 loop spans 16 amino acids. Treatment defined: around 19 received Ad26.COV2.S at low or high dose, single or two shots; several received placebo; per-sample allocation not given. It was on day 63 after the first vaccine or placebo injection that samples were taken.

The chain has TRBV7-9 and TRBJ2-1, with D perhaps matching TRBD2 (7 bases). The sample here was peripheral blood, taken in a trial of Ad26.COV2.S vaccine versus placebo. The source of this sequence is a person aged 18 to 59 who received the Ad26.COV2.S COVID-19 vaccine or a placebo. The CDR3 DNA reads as TGTGCCAGCAGCTTATTGGAGGGGGGGAGGTACAATGAGCAGTTCTTC. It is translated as CASSLLEGGRYNEQFF.